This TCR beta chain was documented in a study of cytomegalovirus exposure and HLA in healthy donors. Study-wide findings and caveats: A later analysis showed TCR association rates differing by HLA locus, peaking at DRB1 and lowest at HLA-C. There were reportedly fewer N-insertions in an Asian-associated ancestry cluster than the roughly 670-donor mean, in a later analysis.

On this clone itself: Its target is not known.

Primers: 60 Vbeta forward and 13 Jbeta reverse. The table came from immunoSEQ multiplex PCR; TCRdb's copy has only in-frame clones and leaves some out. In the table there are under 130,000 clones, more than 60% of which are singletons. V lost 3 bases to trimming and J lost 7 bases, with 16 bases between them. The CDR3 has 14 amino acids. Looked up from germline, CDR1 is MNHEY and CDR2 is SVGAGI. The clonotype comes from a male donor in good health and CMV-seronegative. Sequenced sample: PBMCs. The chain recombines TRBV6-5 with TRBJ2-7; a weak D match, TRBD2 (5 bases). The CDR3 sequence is CASSYSYGEDEQYF. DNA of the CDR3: TGTGCCAGCAGTTATTCCTACGGGGAAGATGAGCAGTACTTC.